This T cell receptor beta chain originates from a study of control samples from healthy donors and cancer patients. The table came from immunoSEQ multiplex PCR; TCRdb's copy has only in-frame clones and leaves some out. The table has approximately 170,000 clones, more than 85% seen once. After removal of 1 base from V and 0 bases from J, the junction contained 13 bases not matched to a gene. The CDR3 sequence is 19 residues long. From germline, CDR1 is PRHDT and CDR2 FYEKMQ (reference sequence). The J gene is TRBJ2-3, the V gene TRBV13; TRBD2 aligns across 7 bases. This TCR derives from a woman under 40 in good health. Material for sequencing was blood. The CDR3, as DNA: TGTGCCAGCAGCTTAGCGGCGGGAGAGCCCCCCCCCAGCACAGATACGCAGTATTTT. It codes for CASSLAAGEPPPSTDTQYF. Together with reference TRBV13 and TRBJ2-3, the CDR3 gives the full variable domain: AAGVIQSPRHLIKEKRETATLKCYPIPRHDTVYWYQQGPGQDPQFLISFYEKMQSDKGSIPDRFSAQQFSDYHSELNMSSLELGDSALYFCASSLAAGEPPPSTDTQYFGPGTRLTVL.